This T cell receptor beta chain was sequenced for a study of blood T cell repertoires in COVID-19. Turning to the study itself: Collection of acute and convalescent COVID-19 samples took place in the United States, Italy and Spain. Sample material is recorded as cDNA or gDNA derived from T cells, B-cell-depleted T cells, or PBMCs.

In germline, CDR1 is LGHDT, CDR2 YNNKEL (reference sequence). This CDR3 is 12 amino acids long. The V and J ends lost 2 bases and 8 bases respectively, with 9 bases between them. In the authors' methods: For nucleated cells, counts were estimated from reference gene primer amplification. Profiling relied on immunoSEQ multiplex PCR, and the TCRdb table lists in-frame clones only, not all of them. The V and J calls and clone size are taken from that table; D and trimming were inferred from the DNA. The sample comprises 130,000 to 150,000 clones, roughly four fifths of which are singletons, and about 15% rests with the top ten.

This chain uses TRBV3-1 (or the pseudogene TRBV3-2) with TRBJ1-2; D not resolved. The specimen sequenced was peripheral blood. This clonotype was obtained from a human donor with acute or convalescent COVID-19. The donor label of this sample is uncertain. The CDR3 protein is CASSQRPGGYTF. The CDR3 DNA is TGTGCCAGCAGCCAACGACCGGGAGGCTACACCTTC.